This T cell receptor (beta chain) was captured in a study of Ad26.COV2.S vaccination and SARS-CoV-2 variants. Study outcomes and limitations: Those who received the vaccine showed greater spike-specific TCR breadth than those given placebo. Analyses of TCR breadth and depth may have underestimated total T cell responses.

Treatment meaning: roughly 18 received Ad26.COV2.S at low or high dose, single or two shots; five or six received placebo; per-sample allocation not given. Day 63 after the first injection of vaccine or placebo was the sampling time. Within Boston, the person who donated was an adult of 18-55 years. The administered vaccine (an Ad26 vector) expressed Wuhan-strain SARS-CoV-2 spike. This clone appeared once. Its antigen is not identified. TCRdb's table, derived via immunoSEQ multiplex PCR, lists solely in-frame clones and lacks some. The repertoire holds hundreds of thousands of clones, about nine tenths seen once, with roughly 6% in the top ten. Germline CDR1 reads LGHNA; CDR2 reads YSLEER. The CDR3 is made up of 16 amino acids. The V and J ends lost 1 base and 3 bases, in that order; junction bases with no gene match: 5.

This chain connects TRBV4-3 to TRBJ2-3; 9 bases map to TRBD1. This clonotype originated in a person aged 18-60 years who received the Ad26.COV2.S COVID-19 vaccine or a placebo. Sample: peripheral blood, taken in a trial of Ad26.COV2.S vaccine versus placebo. The CDR3, as DNA: TGCGCCAGCAGCCAAGGGGGACAGGGTCTTACAGATACGCAGTATTTT. Its translation: CASSQGGQGLTDTQYF.